This entry lists 22 T cell receptor beta chains sequenced from one sample in a study of T cells and Merkel cell carcinoma outcomes. Here immunoSEQ multiplex PCR was the method, and the copy in TCRdb shows in-frame clones only, minus some. Of approximately 20,000 clones detected, approximately 80% appear once; the ten largest clones hold approximately 2.8%. The sequencing input was tumor tissue from Merkel cell carcinoma. Receptor source: a human donor with Merkel cell carcinoma.

The CDR3 loop reads CASSFRDRAYNEQFF. The CDR3 DNA follows: TGCGCCAGCAGCTTCCGGGACAGGGCCTACAATGAGCAGTTCTTC. The V gene is TRBV5-1, the J gene TRBJ2-1; the match to TRBD1 covers 9 bases. J lost 2 bases, V lost 2 bases, and 2 bases had no gene match. Germline CDR1 SGHRS, CDR2 YFSETQ. The CDR3 totals 15 residues.

The J gene is TRBJ1-2, the V gene TRBV5-6; no definite D call. The germline gives CDR1 SGHDT, CDR2 YYEEEE. V shed 1 base and J shed 8 bases, with 12 bases lying between them. The CDR3 covers 13 residues. DNA for the CDR3: TGTGCCAGCAGCTTGAGCCCTCGAGGGGGCTACACCTTC. Translated: CASSLSPRGGYTF. Drawing the rest from reference TRBV5-6 and TRBJ1-2, the complete variable domain is DAGVTQSPTHLIKTRGQQVTLRCSPKSGHDTVSWYQQALGQGPQFIFQYYEEEERQRGNFPDRFSGHQFPNYSSELNVNALLLGDSALYLCASSLSPRGGYTFGSGTRLTVV.

J is TRBJ1-1 and V is TRBV6-1; the match to TRBD1 covers 7 bases. There are 13 residues in the CDR3. The junction had 3 bases not matched to a gene; V was cut back by 3 bases and J by 5 bases. Per germline, CDR1 MNHNS and CDR2 SASEGT. CDR3 coding DNA: TGTGCCAGCAGTGACCAGGGGGGAACTGAAGCTTTCTTT. Its protein is CASSDQGGTEAFF.

The table lists this clone with a few counts. This chain joins TRBV7-6 and TRBJ2-3, with 10 bases matching TRBD1. The trim removed 1 base at V and 0 bases at J, leaving 10 bases unmatched. The CDR3 runs 19 residues. Germline CDR1 is SGHVS and CDR2 is FNYEAQ. The CDR3 loop reads CASSLVLWDRGLSTDTQYF. For the CDR3, the DNA is TGTGCCAGCAGCTTAGTTCTTTGGGACAGGGGACTAAGCACAGATACGCAGTATTTT. Based on the CDR3 plus reference TRBV7-6 and TRBJ2-3, the full variable domain is GAGVSQSPRYKVTKRGQDVALRCDPISGHVSLYWYRQALGQGPEFLTYFNYEAQQDKSGLPNDRFSAERPEGSISTLTIQRTEQRDSAMYRCASSLVLWDRGLSTDTQYFGPGTRLTVL.

Concerning this clone itself: The junction departs from the called germline gene at one end, perhaps through a read error. The genes are TRBV18 and TRBJ2-6; D may be TRBD1 (6 bases). The CDR3 is 19 residues long. The germline CDR1 and CDR2 sequences are KGHSH and LQKENI. CDR3 protein: CASSQPGHLSSSGTNVLTF. In DNA, the CDR3 is TGTGCCAGCTCACAACCGGGACACCTATCTTCTTCTGGGACCAACGTCCTGACTTTC.

V usage is TRBV25-1 and J usage is TRBJ2-5; no reliable D call. The V end lost 5 bases, the J end lost 0 bases, and 13 bases lay between the germline ends. Germline V lookup: CDR1 MGHDK, CDR2 SYGVNS. This CDR3 has 15 amino acids. The CDR3 DNA follows: TGTGCCAGCAGTTCCGTTCGGGCGTACCAAGAGACCCAGTACTTC. The encoded protein is CASSSVRAYQETQYF.

CDR3 region: CASSFLTTNEKLFF. In DNA, the CDR3 is TGTGCCAGCAGCTTTCTCACAACTAATGAAAAACTGTTTTTT. V and J are TRBV7-9 and TRBJ1-4; D is ambiguous. In germline, CDR1 is SEHNR, CDR2 FQNEAQ (reference sequence). V lost 3 bases, J lost 0 bases, and 5 bases lay in between. The CDR3 totals 14 residues.

The CDR3 loop reads CAISPGGSPQHF. The DNA of the CDR3 is TGTGCCATCAGCCCGGGGGGGTCGCCCCAGCATTTT. The rearrangement uses TRBV10-3 and TRBJ1-5, with a tentative D call TRBD1 (5 bases). There are 12 residues in the CDR3. V was clipped by 6 bases and J by 9 bases, with 12 bases between them. Germline CDR1 and CDR2: ENHRY and SYGVKD.

This clone has more than one count but fewer than ten. Distinct nucleotide sequences in the sample also encode this CDR3. The chain employs TRBV9 and TRBJ2-1; either TRBD1 or TRBD2 may supply D (5 bases each). Germline CDR1 SGDLS, CDR2 YYNGEE. With 4 bases removed from V and 0 bases from J, the gap between germline ends came to 14 bases. The CDR3 consists of 16 residues. The CDR3 coding sequence is TGTGCCAGCAGCCCACGAGGGGCTAGCTCCTACAATGAGCAGTTCTTC. The encoded protein is CASSPRGASSYNEQFF.

The gene calls are TRBV4-2 and TRBJ1-5; D ambiguous. The CDR3 length is 16 residues. Trimming stripped 1 base from V and 1 base from J, with 11 bases between. The germline CDR1 and CDR2 sequences are LGHNA and YNFKEQ. The CDR3 region has the DNA TGTGCCAGCAGCCAAGTAACGGGGAGAAGCAATCAGCCCCAGCATTTT. It translates to CASSQVTGRSNQPQHF.

CDR3 coding DNA: TGTGCCAGCAGCTTTGGGGGGGCTTACGAGCAGTACTTC. Its translation is CASSFGGAYEQYF. The chain uses TRBV7-2 and TRBJ2-7; weak D call: TRBD2 (7 bases). The CDR3 is 13 amino acids. V was shortened by 3 bases and J by 4 bases, with 10 bases between the two germline ends. The germline V gene encodes CDR1 SGHTA and CDR2 FQGNSA.

V and J are TRBV5-4 and TRBJ2-7; TRBD1 agrees at 12 bases. CDR1 SGHNT and CDR2 YYREEE come from the germline V gene (reference sequence). This CDR3 is 17 amino acids long. With 4 bases clipped from V and 2 bases from J, the junction kept 10 bases outside the gene matches. CDR3 region: CASSPGTGGLIPYEQYF. CDR3 nucleotides: TGTGCCAGCAGCCCCGGGACAGGGGGCCTCATTCCCTACGAGCAGTACTTC.

In DNA, the CDR3 is TGTGCCAGCAGCCTCATGTCGGGCTATGGCTACACCTTC. Protein: CASSLMSGYGYTF. The chain uses TRBV9 and TRBJ1-2; no reliable D call. The CDR3 consists of 13 residues. The germline CDR1 and CDR2 sequences are SGDLS and YYNGEE. V was cut by 4 bases and J by 4 bases, with 11 bases left in between.

The gene calls are TRBV6-5 and TRBJ1-5; 8 bases are shared with TRBD1. The germline V gene has CDR1 MNHEY and CDR2 SVGAGI. The ends lost 5 bases at V and 4 bases at J; junction bases unmatched: 7. The CDR3 has 15 amino acids. The CDR3 is CASSRETGANQPQHF. The CDR3 coding sequence is TGTGCCAGCAGTCGCGAGACAGGGGCTAATCAGCCCCAGCATTTT.

This clone was seen only a few times. The chain uses TRBV11-2 and TRBJ2-6; TRBD1 matches 11 bases. CDR3 length: 18 residues. V lost 5 bases to trimming and J lost 2 bases; unmatched junction nucleotides: 8. The V gene's germline CDR1 is SGHAT and CDR2 FQNNGV. The chain's CDR3 is CASSLGTGGITGANVLTF. The CDR3 DNA follows: TGTGCCAGCAGCCTTGGGACAGGGGGAATTACTGGGGCCAACGTCCTGACTTTC.

The chain carries TRBV9 and TRBJ2-6; D is possibly TRBD1 (5 bases). This CDR3 is built from 16 residues. Trimming shortened V by 0 bases and J by 5 bases, and 12 bases separated the two germline ends. The germline CDR1 and CDR2 sequences are SGDLS and YYNGEE. CDR3 bases: TGTGCCAGCAGCGTAGCAACACAGGCTAGGGCCAACGTCCTGACTTTC. As protein: CASSVATQARANVLTF. Using reference TRBV9 and TRBJ2-6 for the parts outside the CDR3, the full variable domain is DSGVTQTPKHLITATGQRVTLRCSPRSGDLSVYWYQQSLDQGLQFLIQYYNGEERAKGNILERFSAQQFPDLHSELNLSSLELGDSALYFCASSVATQARANVLTFGAGSRLTVL.

This clone was picked up one time. This chain joins TRBV5-1 and TRBJ1-1, with D maybe TRBD1 (5 bases). The CDR3 contains 17 residues. The ends were cut back, 1 base at V and 3 bases at J, with 19 bases in the middle. The germline V gene encodes CDR1 SGHRS and CDR2 YFSETQ. The CDR3 is CASSLKQGARSDTEAFF. The CDR3 nucleotides are TGCGCCAGCAGCTTGAAACAAGGGGCGCGCTCGGACACTGAAGCTTTCTTT.

The chain links TRBV29-1 to TRBJ2-3, with D possibly being TRBD1 or TRBD2 (5 bases each). This CDR3 spans 13 amino acids. The V and J ends lost 4 bases and 5 bases respectively, with 13 bases between them. Germline-derived CDR1 and CDR2 are SQVTM and ANQGSEA. CDR3 protein: CSVGGGSEDTQYF. CDR3 sequence (DNA): TGCAGCGTTGGGGGCGGTAGCGAAGATACGCAGTATTTT.

This chain connects TRBV18 to TRBJ1-3; D is perhaps TRBD1 (6 bases). CDR3 length: 15 amino acids. V was pared by 2 bases and J by 0 bases, with 8 bases between. Germline V gene data show CDR1 as KGHSH and CDR2 as LQKENI. CDR3 sequence: CASSPKGDSGNTIYF. The CDR3 DNA follows: TGTGCCAGCTCACCAAAGGGGGACTCTGGAAACACCATATATTTT.

The chain couples TRBV29-1 to TRBJ1-2; TRBD1 matches at 10 bases. CDR1 and CDR2 (germline): SQVTM, ANQGSEA. The trim removed 6 bases at V and 5 bases at J, leaving 6 bases unmatched. The CDR3 has 13 amino acids. The CDR3 sequence: CSVKTGGVYGYTF. The CDR3 nucleotides are TGCAGCGTGAAGACAGGGGGCGTGTATGGCTACACCTTC.

A few counts support this clone. The CDR3 spells CASSLSDRGFGYTF. CDR3 nucleotide sequence: TGTGCCAGCTCACTGTCGGACAGGGGCTTTGGCTACACCTTC. The V call is TRBV18, the J call TRBJ1-2; 9 bases map to TRBD1. Germline lookup yields CDR1 KGHSH and CDR2 LQKENI. Losses at the gene ends were 4 bases for V and 7 bases for J; bases not matched to a gene: 7. This CDR3 is 14 amino acids long.

The count of this clone is one. The rearrangement links TRBV4-1 to TRBJ1-1; D is perhaps TRBD1 (5 bases). CDR3 length: 18 amino acids. Germline V CDR1 and CDR2: MGHRA, YSYEKL. The V gene lost 4 bases and the J gene lost 3 bases, with 24 bases spanning the gap. The CDR3 sequence: CASSPLLGGRARYTEAFF. The CDR3 bases are TGCGCCAGCAGCCCCCTACTCGGGGGGAGGGCTAGGTACACTGAAGCTTTCTTT.